The 13 T cell receptor beta chains presented below share a single source sample, sequenced in a study of CD8 T cells in ankylosing spondylitis. Study-wide results and caveats: Seemingly characteristic of ankylosing spondylitis blood was a TCR beta motif consisting of under ten highly homologous variants.

These receptors' targets are unknown. TCRdb analysed the 5' RACE reads with MiXCR anew, one entry per CDR3 protein. The sample holds 400,000 or so distinct CDR3 sequences; 25% to 30% are singletons and the top ten take under 0.9%. Source material: blood, either unsorted or a sorted T cell fraction (not recorded which). All receptors derive from a male donor with ankylosing spondylitis.

This clonotype has more than one count but fewer than ten. This rearrangement joins TRBV24-1 to TRBJ2-3; D is possibly TRBD2 (5 bases). V was pared by 9 bases and J by 6 bases, with 12 bases between. The V gene's germline CDR1 is KGHDR and CDR2 SFDVKD. This CDR3 region has 12 residues. The CDR3 sequence: CATAQAVDTQYF. The CDR3 bases are TGTGCCACCGCACAAGCGGTGGATACGCAGTATTTT.

V gene TRBV5-1 combines with J gene TRBJ2-1; D is perhaps TRBD1 (6 bases). Germline CDR1 reads SGHRS; CDR2 reads YFSETQ. The CDR3 spans 15 residues. V lost 3 bases to trimming and J lost 0 bases, with 10 bases between them. The CDR3 nucleotides read TGCGCCAGCAGCTGGGACAATCTCTCCTACAATGAGCAGTTCTTC. This codes for CASSWDNLSYNEQFF.

This clonotype was seen a handful of times. The V and J genes are TRBV27 and TRBJ1-5, with D maybe TRBD1 (5 bases). CDR1 is MNHEY, CDR2 SMNVEV, per germline (reference sequence). Trimming cost V 10 bases and J 5 bases, with 15 bases left between them. This CDR3 comprises 13 residues. For the CDR3, the DNA is TGTGCCACCGCGGGGACCAAAGATCAGCCCCAGCATTTT. Translating it yields CATAGTKDQPQHF.

This clonotype was detected only a few times. The J gene is TRBJ2-3, the V gene TRBV5-1; TRBD2 matches at 11 bases. The J segment lost 5 bases and the V segment lost 6 bases, leaving 8 bases of the junction unmatched. Germline CDR1 is SGHRS and CDR2 is YFSETQ. The CDR3 length is 15 residues. The CDR3 DNA follows: TGCGCCAGCATCCCCCAGGGACTAGCGGAAGATACGCAGTATTTT. It specifies CASIPQGLAEDTQYF.

The CDR3 region has the DNA TGCAGTGTCAGACTACTAGCGCATCCTACCGGGGAGCTGTTTTTT. It specifies CSVRLLAHPTGELFF. The rearrangement joins TRBV20-1 to TRBJ2-2, with 7 nucleotides matching TRBD2. From germline, CDR1 is DFQATT and CDR2 SNEGSKA (reference sequence). CDR3 length: 15 residues. Trimming removed 7 bases from V and 5 bases from J; junction bases left unmatched: 13.

CDR3 nucleotide sequence: TGCGCCAGCAGCTTGGCCGGGACAGCAGATAATTCACCCCTCCACTTT. It encodes CASSLAGTADNSPLHF. The chain uses TRBV5-1 and TRBJ1-6, with 7 bases that match TRBD1. The CDR3 extends over 16 amino acids. With V trimmed by 0 bases and J by 5 bases, 5 bases remained unmatched. CDR1 is SGHRS and CDR2 is YFSETQ in the germline V gene. Combining the CDR3 with reference TRBV5-1 and TRBJ1-6 gives the whole variable domain KAGVTQTPRYLIKTRGQQVTLSCSPISGHRSVSWYQQTPGQGLQFLFEYFSETQRNKGNFPGRFSGRQFSNSRSEMNVSTLELGDSALYLCASSLAGTADNSPLHFGNGTRLTVT.

This clonotype was counted a few times. The V gene is TRBV20-1, the J gene TRBJ1-5; 11 bases line up with TRBD1. CDR3 length: 15 residues. Germline CDR1 and CDR2: DFQATT and SNEGSKA (reference sequence). The junction had 11 bases not matched to a gene; V was cut back by 6 bases and J by 7 bases. Here the CDR3 reads CSATTGTGGWQPQHF. CDR3 sequence (DNA): TGCAGTGCCACTACCGGGACAGGGGGTTGGCAGCCCCAGCATTTT.

The V gene is TRBV6-1, the J gene TRBJ1-5; weak D call: TRBD1 (5 bases). Trimming removed 6 bases at V and 5 bases at J, with 17 bases between. The CDR3 has 15 amino acids. Germline values: CDR1 MNHNS, CDR2 SASEGT. In DNA form, the CDR3 reads TGTGCCAGCAGCCTGGCCGGGACTTTTGATCAGCCCCAGCATTTT. Its protein product is CASSLAGTFDQPQHF.

The chain couples TRBV2 to TRBJ2-7, with TRBD2 as a possible D gene (6 bases). This CDR3 is built from 14 residues. V lost 6 bases to trimming and J lost 5 bases, with 17 bases between them. Germline V gene data show CDR1 as SNHLY and CDR2 as FYNNEI. The CDR3 here is CASRFRDSFHEQYF. CDR3 DNA sequence: TGTGCCAGCAGATTCCGGGACTCCTTCCACGAGCAGTACTTC.

The chain carries TRBV7-2 and TRBJ2-7, with D possibly TRBD2 on 6 matching bases. Trimming stripped 0 bases from V and 5 bases from J, with 11 bases between. The CDR3 is 14 residues long. The germline V gene encodes CDR1 SGHTA and CDR2 FQGNSA. CDR3 protein: CASSLAGGSHEQYV. CDR3 in DNA: TGTGCCAGCAGCTTAGCCGGGGGATCCCACGAGCAGTACGTC.

This chain joins TRBV12-3 or TRBV12-4 and TRBJ1-2, with 8 bases lining up with TRBD1. J lost 8 bases, V lost 6 bases, and 11 bases had no gene match. The CDR3 covers 14 residues. CDR3 in amino acids: CASSRSDRGRGYTF. The CDR3 DNA follows: TGTGCCAGCAGCCGTTCCGACAGGGGTCGGGGCTACACCTTC.

The rearrangement joins TRBV6-1 to TRBJ2-7; D may be TRBD2 (6 bases). The germline gives CDR1 MNHNS, CDR2 SASEGT. The V end was cut by 2 bases, the J end by 0 bases, with 14 bases between. CDR3 length: 16 residues. CDR3 sequence reads: CASSEQWDSFSYEQYF. The CDR3 DNA sequence: TGTGCCAGCAGTGAACAGTGGGACTCTTTCTCCTACGAGCAGTACTTC.

V and J are TRBV4-2 and TRBJ2-1; 9 nucleotides match TRBD1. With V trimmed by 3 bases and J by 6 bases, 6 bases remained unmatched. The germline V gene has CDR1 LGHNA and CDR2 YNFKEQ. The CDR3 covers 15 residues. In nucleotides, the CDR3 is TGTGCCAGCAGCCAGGCCGGGACAGGGTTCAATGAGCAGTTCTTC. Amino acids: CASSQAGTGFNEQFF.